Described below is a single T cell receptor (beta chain) sequence and its context. Its antigen remains unidentified. Base qualities are missing; no much larger clone stands one base away. Reading the germline V gene gives CDR1 SNHLY and CDR2 FYNNEI. Trimming removed 6 bases from V and 9 bases from J; the gene matches leave 8 bases unexplained. Including cysteine and phenylalanine, the CDR3 has 13 amino acids. Kept here is only the CDR3 DNA, which spans 39 bases and is read in frame from base 1. Whole blood was collected in K2EDTA tubes by collaborating institutions according to the institutions' own protocols. For TCRbeta analysis, collaborators shipped samples in one of three forms: frozen whole blood, isolated PBMCs, or DNA extracted from either of those sample types. The entry originates in a study of blood T cell repertoires in COVID-19 (TCRdb year 2020). For context, the study as a whole: Collaborator samples came from the United States, Italy and Spain and covered acute and convalescent phases of COVID-19. A freely available public database, intended as a resource for researchers studying the immune response to SARS-CoV-2, is where the repertoires were released. The dataset comprised deeply sampled blood TCRbeta repertoires from subjects exposed to, actively infected with, or recovered from COVID-19. The prospective study material was composed of cDNA or gDNA derived from T cells, B-cell-depleted T cells, or PBMCs. Where available, HLA class I and class II types were taken from metadata supplied by the sample provider and were not determined by assay-based typing. Samples were obtained from the ongoing ImmuneRACE study (first 160 participants) and from some 1,300 subjects provided by 6 global collaborators. Sample metadata almost always included a de-identified subject ID, COVID-19 status, age in years and sex. Here is what the overall study found, with its caveats: Clinical and demographic metadata were provided uncurated, with the amount varying by source and participant.

The immunoSEQ Assay, a bias-controlled multiplex PCR, was used to amplify TCRbeta CDR3 regions from genomic DNA. In the source study's methods: The number of nucleated cells in each sample was estimated from the amplification of reference gene primers within the assay. To quantify the absolute abundance of each unique TCRbeta CDR3 rearrangement, sequence reads were collapsed and filtered. Productive Simpson clonality was computed per sample as the square root of Simpson's diversity index over productive rearrangements. TCRdb took this table from immuneACCESS and kept in-frame rearrangements with V and J called. Such tables lack part of the clones; where checked against another copy, unresolved V genes explain under half of the gap, and the rest is unexplained. From that table come the V and J calls and clone size; the DNA was used to work out D and trimming. The sample data list fewer than 150,000 clones, and around 89% of these were observed just once. The top ten clones comprise 11% of the sample.

The TCR was taken from a woman older than 75 with acute or convalescent COVID-19. The rearrangement combines TRBV2 with TRBJ2-5; the junction holds 9 bases that match TRBD1. The specimen was peripheral blood. The encoded CDR3 is CASRPPGQGSQYF. Read as DNA, the sequence is TGTGCCAGCAGACCCCCGGGACAGGGATCCCAGTACTTC.